The 27 T cell receptor beta chains below come from one sample, sequenced in a study of early T cells in non-severe SARS-CoV-2 infection. From the 5' RACE reads, TCRdb called clonotypes with MiXCR, one entry per CDR3 protein. In the table there are 65,000 to 90,000 distinct CDR3 sequences, approximately 12% of which are singletons. Sequencing input: whole blood. The source is an adult who was a healthcare worker with PCR-confirmed SARS-CoV-2 infection or an uninfected control (not recorded which).

This clonotype appeared many times. The chain couples TRBV6-1 to TRBJ2-7; TRBD2 is a possible D gene (6 bases). Trimming shortened V by 4 bases and J by 7 bases, and 17 bases separated the two germline ends. The CDR3 totals 14 residues. Germline V gives CDR1 MNHNS, CDR2 SASEGT. The CDR3 DNA reads TGTGCCAGCAGTGCTCCGGGACTTGGGGGGGAGCAGTACTTC. It specifies CASSAPGLGGEQYF.

The V call is TRBV29-1, the J call TRBJ2-5, with D unresolved. The germline V gene encodes CDR1 SQVTM and CDR2 ANQGSEA. This CDR3 has 13 amino acids. V lost 4 bases and J lost 1, with 10 bases in between. This CDR3 is CSVAHRRQETQYF. The CDR3 nucleotides read TGCAGCGTTGCTCACAGACGCCAAGAGACCCAGTACTTC.

On this clonotype: With a much larger clone just one base away, this may be a read error. The chain has TRBV9 and TRBJ1-1; 8 bases fit TRBD1. V shed 3 bases, J shed 6 bases, and the junction held 16 bases outside the gene matches. CDR3 size: 17 residues. Germline V gene sequence: CDR1 SGDLS, CDR2 YYNGEE. CDR3: CASSARAGTGLMAEAFF. Written as DNA, the CDR3 is TGTGCCAGCAGCGCCAGGGCCGGGACAGGCCTGATGGCTGAAGCTTTCTTT.

This chain links TRBV29-1 with TRBJ2-1; no clear D. The CDR3 is made up of 15 amino acids. Germline V gives CDR1 SQVTM, CDR2 ANQGSEA. V was cut by 0 bases and J by 0 bases, with 9 bases left in between. The CDR3 loop is CSVEDLISSYNEQFF. CDR3 DNA: TGCAGCGTTGAAGACCTTATCAGCTCCTACAATGAGCAGTTCTTC.

The chain joins TRBV12-3 or TRBV12-4 to TRBJ2-3; a possible D gene is TRBD2 (6 bases). This CDR3 spans 13 amino acids. The V and J ends lost 5 bases and 4 bases respectively, with 10 bases between them. The DNA of the CDR3 is TGTGCCAGCAGTCCCTCGGGAGCAGATACGCAGTATTTT. Protein sequence: CASSPSGADTQYF.

This clonotype has ten or more counts. The rearrangement links TRBV5-1 to TRBJ1-5; a weak D match, TRBD1 (6 bases). CDR3 size: 14 residues. Germline values: CDR1 SGHRS, CDR2 YFSETQ. V was pared by 1 base and J by 5 bases, with 10 bases between. CDR3 DNA: TGCGCCAGCAGCTTGCAGGGGCAGGATCAGCCCCAGCATTTT. Encoded protein: CASSLQGQDQPQHF. Full variable domain (remainder filled in from reference TRBV5-1 and TRBJ1-5): KAGVTQTPRYLIKTRGQQVTLSCSPISGHRSVSWYQQTPGQGLQFLFEYFSETQRNKGNFPGRFSGRQFSNSRSEMNVSTLELGDSALYLCASSLQGQDQPQHFGDGTRLSIL.

This clonotype was seen a handful of times. This rearrangement joins TRBV10-1 to TRBJ1-6, with 9 bases aligning to TRBD1. V shed 7 bases and J 3 bases; nucleotides not matched to a gene: 10. CDR1 is WNHNN, CDR2 SYGVQD, per germline (reference sequence). The CDR3 runs to 17 residues. Here the CDR3 DNA reads TGCGCCAGCACCCGCGCGGACAGGGGCGACTATAATTCACCCCTCCACTTT. It codes for CASTRADRGDYNSPLHF.

The chain uses TRBV7-2 and TRBJ2-1; a possible D gene is TRBD2 (5 bases). The CDR3 contains 16 residues. The germline V gene encodes CDR1 SGHTA and CDR2 FQGNSA. V was cut by 2 bases and J by 1 base, with 12 bases left in between. Here the CDR3 reads CASSLQSGISYNEQFF. DNA of the CDR3: TGTGCCAGCAGCTTACAATCGGGGATTTCCTACAATGAGCAGTTCTTC. Based on the CDR3 plus reference TRBV7-2 and TRBJ2-1, the full variable domain is GAGVSQSPSNKVTEKGKDVELRCDPISGHTALYWYRQSLGQGLEFLIYFQGNSAPDKSGLPSDRFSAERTGGSVSTLTIQRTQQEDSAVYLCASSLQSGISYNEQFFGPGTRLTVL.

This clonotype showed up just a few times. This rearrangement joins TRBV19 to TRBJ2-6, with TRBD1 matching over 7 bases. The V gene's germline CDR1 is LNHDA and CDR2 SQIVND (reference sequence). The CDR3 runs to 16 residues. The V gene end was trimmed by 6 bases and the J gene end by 0 bases; junction bases not matched to a gene: 5. CDR3 amino acids: CASSLRQGSGANVLTF. CDR3 bases: TGTGCCAGTAGCCTCCGACAGGGCTCTGGGGCCAACGTCCTGACTTTC. Complete variable domain (other parts from reference TRBV19 and TRBJ2-6): DGGITQSPKYLFRKEGQNVTLSCEQNLNHDAMYWYRQDPGQGLRLIYYSQIVNDFQKGDIAEGYSVSREKKESFPLTVTSAQKNPTAFYLCASSLRQGSGANVLTFGAGSRLTVL.

This clonotype has a count of ten or more. The rearrangement links TRBV11-1 to TRBJ2-1; the D gene is possibly TRBD1 (5 bases). CDR3 length: 13 residues. Germline assignment: CDR1 SGHAT and CDR2 FQDESV (reference sequence). Trimming shortened V by 1 base and J by 10 bases, and 11 bases separated the two germline ends. CDR3 nucleotides: TGTGCCAGCAGCTTAGTTCTAGGGGCAGAGCAGTTCTTC. Its protein product is CASSLVLGAEQFF.

This sequence joins TRBV6-1 and TRBJ2-2; tentatively, D is TRBD2 (5 bases). Trimming left V 6 bases short and J 2 bases short, with 7 bases between. Germline V gene sequence: CDR1 MNHNS, CDR2 SASEGT. The CDR3 sequence is 13 residues long. The CDR3 spells CASRAVNTGELFF. In DNA, the CDR3 is TGTGCCAGCAGAGCGGTAAACACCGGGGAGCTGTTTTTT.

There are a few counts of this clonotype. V usage is TRBV20-1 and J usage is TRBJ2-2; tentative D call: TRBD1 (5 bases). V lost 2 bases and J 1 base, leaving 8 bases between the germline ends. The CDR3 runs to 14 residues. CDR1 is DFQATT, CDR2 SNEGSKA, per germline (reference sequence). For the CDR3, the DNA is TGCAGTGCTAGACCTGGACAGAACACCGGGGAGCTGTTTTTT. It encodes CSARPGQNTGELFF.

This sequence joins TRBV3-1 and TRBJ2-7; the match to TRBD1 covers 9 bases. With V trimmed by 5 bases and J by 3 bases, 8 bases remained unmatched. Per germline, CDR1 LGHDT and CDR2 YNNKEL (reference sequence). The CDR3 loop spans 15 amino acids. The CDR3 sequence is CASSWGTGWNYEQYF. In DNA, the CDR3 is TGTGCCAGCAGCTGGGGGACAGGGTGGAACTACGAGCAGTACTTC.

This clonotype was seen only a few times. The chain has TRBV5-4 and TRBJ2-7; 8 bases map to TRBD1. The ends lost 3 bases at V and 5 bases at J; junction bases unmatched: 13. Germline assignment: CDR1 SGHNT and CDR2 YYREEE (reference sequence). This CDR3 comprises 16 residues. CDR3 protein: CASSSDRGALRDEQYF. In DNA form, the CDR3 reads TGTGCCAGCAGCTCCGACAGGGGAGCCTTACGGGACGAGCAGTACTTC.

This rearrangement joins TRBV6-5 to TRBJ2-2; the D gene is possibly TRBD1 (5 bases). CDR1 and CDR2 from the germline V gene are MNHEY and SVGAGI. The CDR3 runs to 18 residues. V was pared by 0 bases and J by 6 bases, with 20 bases between. As DNA, the CDR3 is TGTGCCAGCAGTTACTCGTCGGCCAGGGCCCCCGATGCCGGGGAGCTGTTTTTT. This sequence encodes CASSYSSARAPDAGELFF.

This clonotype showed up many times. The J gene is TRBJ2-1, the V gene TRBV5-1; TRBD2 agrees at 10 bases. This CDR3 is 19 amino acids long. V shed 4 bases, J shed 0 bases, and the junction held 13 bases outside the gene matches. Germline V gene lookup returns CDR1 SGHRS and CDR2 YFSETQ. The CDR3 sequence: CASSILGLAGDSSYNEQFF. In DNA, the CDR3 is TGCGCCAGCAGCATTCTGGGTCTAGCGGGGGATAGCTCCTACAATGAGCAGTTCTTC. Variable domain in full (rest from reference TRBV5-1 and TRBJ2-1): KAGVTQTPRYLIKTRGQQVTLSCSPISGHRSVSWYQQTPGQGLQFLFEYFSETQRNKGNFPGRFSGRQFSNSRSEMNVSTLELGDSALYLCASSILGLAGDSSYNEQFFGPGTRLTVL.

The V gene is TRBV12-3 or TRBV12-4, the J gene TRBJ1-4; 8 nucleotides align to TRBD1. V shed 6 bases, J shed 4 bases, and the junction held 4 bases outside the gene matches. The CDR3 runs 14 residues. DNA for the CDR3: TGTGCCAGCAGCAGGACAGGGTTTAATGAAAAACTGTTTTTT. This translates into CASSRTGFNEKLFF.

In this sample, this clonotype turned up a few times. V is TRBV29-1 and J is TRBJ2-5; no clear D. Per the germline V gene, CDR1 is SQVTM and CDR2 is ANQGSEA. CDR3 size: 10 residues. The V gene lost 4 bases and the J gene lost 1 base, with 1 base spanning the gap. DNA for the CDR3: TGCAGCGTTGTCCAAGAGACCCAGTACTTC. As protein: CSVVQETQYF. Complete variable domain (other parts from reference TRBV29-1 and TRBJ2-5): SAVISQKPSRDICQRGTSLTIQCQVDSQVTMMFWYRQQPGQSLTLIATANQGSEATYESGFVIDKFPISRPNLTFSTLTVSNMSPEDSSIYLCSVVQETQYFGPGTRLLVL.

This clonotype appeared many times. The chain recombines TRBV7-8 with TRBJ2-3; either TRBD1 or TRBD2 may supply D (7 bases each). Trimming took 5 bases from V and 1 from J, leaving 28 bases between them. Germline V gives CDR1 SGHVS, CDR2 FQNEAQ. This CDR3 is built from 20 residues. DNA for the CDR3: TGTGCCAGCAGCCCCGCCCGGCTAGCAGGGGGGAGGGAAGGCACAGATACGCAGTATTTT. Its translation: CASSPARLAGGREGTDTQYF.

This sequence joins TRBV19 and TRBJ1-4; D uncertain. Germline V gene data show CDR1 as LNHDA and CDR2 as SQIVND (reference sequence). Trimming pared 5 bases from V and 9 bases from J, leaving 19 bases between. This CDR3 region has 15 residues. CDR3 sequence: CASSAHPEEGKKLFF. The CDR3 DNA reads TGTGCCAGTAGTGCGCATCCAGAGGAGGGTAAAAAACTGTTTTTT.

The chain has TRBV30 and TRBJ2-7; 8 nucleotides match TRBD2. The ends lost 2 bases at V and 4 bases at J; junction bases unmatched: 13. Germline V gives CDR1 GTSNPN, CDR2 SVGIG (reference sequence). The CDR3 spans 16 residues. CDR3 nucleotides: TGTGCCTGGAGTATAACACCGACTAGCGATCATTACGAGCAGTACTTC. It encodes CAWSITPTSDHYEQYF.

The chain has TRBV6-1 and TRBJ2-1; D is unclear. The germline V and J ends were trimmed by 2 bases and 7 bases, with 6 bases remaining between them. The CDR3 spans 12 residues. Germline V lookup: CDR1 MNHNS, CDR2 SASEGT. The CDR3 DNA reads TGTGCCAGCAGTGAACCCCCGAATGAGCAGTTCTTC. This codes for CASSEPPNEQFF.

In this sample, this clonotype is medium-sized. This sequence joins TRBV20-1 and TRBJ1-1, with 9 nucleotides matching TRBD1. The CDR3 contains 12 residues. Germline trimming cut 5 bases from V and 3 bases from J; bases unmatched to any gene: 1. From germline, CDR1 is DFQATT and CDR2 SNEGSKA (reference sequence). In nucleotides, the CDR3 is TGCAGTGCTTGGACAGGGGACACTGAAGCTTTCTTT. Translation: CSAWTGDTEAFF.

This clonotype was picked up a small number of times. This chain connects TRBV3-1 to TRBJ1-1; D gene uncertain. This CDR3 has 14 amino acids. Germline values: CDR1 LGHDT, CDR2 YNNKEL (reference sequence). V was clipped by 1 base and J by 5 bases, with 11 bases between them. The CDR3 DNA sequence: TGTGCCAGCAGCCAAGGGATTCTGGGGACTGAAGCTTTCTTT. It specifies CASSQGILGTEAFF.

This clonotype appeared many times. The CDR3 coding sequence is TGTGCCAGCAGCTTAGAAGGGGGCGTTTACACTGAAGCTTTCTTT. Protein product: CASSLEGGVYTEAFF. The genes are TRBV7-8 and TRBJ1-1, with 7 positions matching TRBD1. This CDR3 is 15 amino acids long. With V trimmed by 1 base and J by 3 bases, 5 bases remained unmatched. Germline loops: CDR1 SGHVS, CDR2 FQNEAQ.

This clonotype has just a few counts. J is TRBJ2-2 and V is TRBV6-5, with D possibly being TRBD2 (5 bases). V was pared by 5 bases and J by 3 bases, with 10 bases between. The germline gives CDR1 MNHEY, CDR2 SVGAGI. CDR3 size: 14 residues. The CDR3 reads CASSKQRYTGELFF. CDR3 in DNA: TGTGCCAGCAGTAAACAGCGGTACACCGGGGAGCTGTTTTTT.

The genes are TRBV2 and TRBJ2-5; possibly TRBD2 for D (6 bases). The length of the CDR3 is 15 residues. Between the trimmed V and J ends, which lost 4 bases and 1 base, there was a span of 13 bases. Germline lookup yields CDR1 SNHLY and CDR2 FYNNEI. The chain's CDR3 is CASSGRGTAQETQYF. The CDR3 region has the DNA TGTGCCAGCAGTGGGAGAGGGACTGCCCAAGAGACCCAGTACTTC.